The rows below give T cell receptor beta chains drawn from one sample of a study of cytomegalovirus exposure and HLA in healthy donors. The protocol was immunoSEQ multiplex PCR, while the TCRdb copy is restricted to in-frame clones and leaves out a portion. Of about 170,000 clones listed, over 75% were seen once; the top ten hold approximately 2.2%. Material: PBMCs. These receptor sequences come from a male donor in good health and CMV-seronegative. The CDR3 runs from the conserved cysteine through the conserved F or W. The D gene is left open where the match is weak. Only part of the rows carry a size: once, few, many, or a class if the clone is expanded.

>-|TRBD1|TRBJ2-2|TRBV7-2
TGTGCCAGCAGCTCCTCAGGGGGCATTCGGGAGCTGTTTTTT
CASSSSGGIRELFF
>-|-|TRBJ2-2|TRBV9
TGTGCCAGCAGCGTAGCCTCGGGGGCGAACACCGGGGAGCTGTTTTTT
CASSVASGANTGELFF
>once|-|TRBJ1-6|TRBV19
TGTGCCAGTAGCCCCAGTCCGGAGAGGGCGATCCACTTT
CASSPSPERAIHF
>-|-|TRBJ2-4|TRBV5-1
TGCGCCAGCAGCTTGGGACAGGTCAAAAACATTCAGTACTTC
CASSLGQVKNIQYF
>-|TRBD1|TRBJ1-5|TRBV6-6
TGTGCCAGCAGACTCGGGACAGTTAGCAATCAGCCCCAGCATTTT
CASRLGTVSNQPQHF
>-|-|TRBJ2-2|TRBV5-5
TGTGCCAGCAGCCCAGGGTTCCTCGGGGAGCTGTTTTTT
CASSPGFLGELFF
>-|TRBD1|TRBJ1-1|TRBV5-4
TGTGCCAGCACCCCAGGGGGCTACGGAACTGAAGCTTTCTTT
CASTPGGYGTEAFF
>-|-|TRBJ1-4|TRBV19
TGTGCCAGTAGTCGTAACCCAACGAAACGAGGAAAACTGTTTTTT
CASSRNPTKRGKLFF
>-|TRBD2|TRBJ2-5|TRBV11-2
TGTGCCAGCAGCTTAATGCCAGCGGGGGGGTTTGAGACCCAGTACTTC
CASSLMPAGGFETQYF
>-|-|TRBJ1-1|TRBV10-3
TGTGCCATCACGGGACAAGTGAACACTGAAGCTTTCTTT
CAITGQVNTEAFF
>-|-|TRBJ1-4|TRBV7-2
TGTGCCAGCAGCCCGACAGCAACTAATGAAAAACTGTTTTTT
CASSPTATNEKLFF
>-|TRBD2|TRBJ2-1|TRBV9
TGTGCCAGCAGCGTTCGGACTAGCGGGGACGATGAGCAGTTCTTC
CASSVRTSGDDEQFF
>-|-|TRBJ2-2|TRBV7-9
TGTGCCAGCAGTTACTCGGGAACCGGGGAGCTGTTTTTT
CASSYSGTGELFF
>-|-|TRBJ2-2|TRBV5-6
TGTGCCAGCAGCTTAGGGGTCCCCGGGGAGCTGTTTTTT
CASSLGVPGELFF
>once|-|TRBJ1-6|TRBV18
TGTGCCAGCTCACCAACCGGGACAAATTCACCCCTCCACTTT
CASSPTGTNSPLHF
>-|-|TRBJ1-2|TRBV15
TGTGCCACCAGCAGAGATATCGACAGAAACTATGGCTACACCTTC
CATSRDIDRNYGYTF
>-|TRBD2|TRBJ2-7|TRBV7-2
TGTGCCAGCAGCCGGGAACTAGCGGGGGGGCTAGAGCAGTACTTC
CASSRELAGGLEQYF
>-|-|TRBJ2-7|TRBV7-2
TGTGCCAGCAGCCCGCCGGGCTACGAGCAGTACTTC
CASSPPGYEQYF
>-|TRBD1|TRBJ1-5|TRBV5-6
TGTGCCAGCAGCCCATCGGACAGGGGAGGTGCTAGCAATCAGCCCCAGCATTTT
CASSPSDRGGASNQPQHF
>-|TRBD2|TRBJ2-3|TRBV7-9
TGTGCCAGCAGCTCCCTACTAGCGCGGGGCACAGATACGCAGTATTTT
CASSSLLARGTDTQYF
>-|-|TRBJ2-5|TRBV6-5
TGTGCCAGCAGGCTTACGGAGGTGCAAGAGACCCAGTACTTC
CASRLTEVQETQYF
>few|-|TRBJ1-2|TRBV21-1
TGTGCCAGCAGCAACAGCAGGGGCGTACCTCGCTATGGCTACACCTTC
CASSNSRGVPRYGYTF
>-|-|TRBJ1-1|TRBV5-1
TGCGCCAGCAGCTTGGCACAGGTTTCGGACACTGAAGCTTTCTTT
CASSLAQVSDTEAFF
>-|TRBD1|TRBJ2-5|TRBV19
TGTGCCAGTAGTAACAGGGGGAGAGAGACCCAGTACTTC
CASSNRGRETQYF
>-|-|TRBJ1-5|TRBV4-1
TGCGCCAGCAGCCAATATTTTGCGGTCGGTCAGCCCCAGCATTTT
CASSQYFAVGQPQHF
>-|-|TRBJ2-2|TRBV5-1
TGCGCCAGCAGGAGACAGGCGGTGGGCGGGGAGCTGTTTTTT
CASRRQAVGGELFF
>-|-|TRBJ1-6|TRBV30
TGTGCCTTGGTGGGCCAGAGCTCCTATAATTCACCCCTCCACTTT
CALVGQSSYNSPLHF
>-|TRBD1|TRBJ2-7|TRBV18
TGTGCCAGCTCACTTATGCCGGGACAGGGGGTAAACGAGCAGTACTTC
CASSLMPGQGVNEQYF
>-|-|TRBJ2-7|TRBV6-1
TGTGCCAGCAGGGAAAGCCGGGAGCGGTTTCACGAGCAGTACTTC
CASRESRERFHEQYF
>-|TRBD1|TRBJ1-6|TRBV2
TGTGCCAGCATCAGGGGGACCGGCAATAATTCACCCCTCCACTTT
CASIRGTGNNSPLHF
>-|-|TRBJ1-2|TRBV6-5
TGTGCCAGCAGTCCTGTGGGGGGGTTCTATGGCTACACCTTC
CASSPVGGFYGYTF
>-|TRBD1|TRBJ2-7|TRBV6-5
TGTGCCAGCAGTTGGGACAGGGCAGCATACGAGCAGTACTTC
CASSWDRAAYEQYF
>-|-|TRBJ1-2|TRBV4-3
TGCGCCAGCAGCCAAGGACAGAGAGCTAACTATGGCTACACCTTC
CASSQGQRANYGYTF
>-|-|TRBJ1-6|TRBV6-1
TGTGCCAGCAAGACTGTTAATTCACCCCTCCACTTT
CASKTVNSPLHF
>-|TRBD1|TRBJ1-4|TRBV19
TGTGCCAGTAAGTCGACAGGGGATAATGAAAAACTGTTTTTT
CASKSTGDNEKLFF
>-|-|TRBJ2-1|TRBV11-2
TGTGCCAGCAGCTTAGGGGGAGACAATGAGCAGTTCTTC
CASSLGGDNEQFF
>-|-|TRBJ2-2|TRBV7-9
TGTGCCAGCAGCTTAGAGAGGGGGGGGGACTCCGGGGAGCTGTTTTTT
CASSLERGGDSGELFF
>few|TRBD1|TRBJ2-2|TRBV5-8
TGTGCCAGCAGCCCGGGACAGGTGAACACCGGGGAGCTGTTTTTT
CASSPGQVNTGELFF
>few|-|TRBJ2-2|TRBV7-6
TGTGCCAGCAGTTCCTTCACCGGGGAGCTGTTTTTT
CASSSFTGELFF
>-|TRBD1|TRBJ1-3|TRBV10-2
TGCGCCAGCAGCGTAACCGGGACAGGTACTGGAAACACCATATATTTT
CASSVTGTGTGNTIYF
>-|TRBD1|TRBJ1-2|TRBV4-1
TGCGCCAGCAGCCAAGATTCGACAGGGGTCTATGGCTACACCTTC
CASSQDSTGVYGYTF
>few|-|TRBJ1-1|TRBV27
TGTGCCAGCAGTACCTCAGGGGTGGTGTACACTGAAGCTTTCTTT
CASSTSGVVYTEAFF
>few|-|TRBJ2-6|TRBV5-4
TGTGCCAGCAGCGTACAGAGCGGGGCCAACGTCCTGACTTTC
CASSVQSGANVLTF
>-|-|TRBJ1-6|TRBV4-1
TGCGCCAGCAGCCAAGAAGGAGCAGAAAATTCACCCCTCCACTTT
CASSQEGAENSPLHF
>-|-|TRBJ1-2|TRBV2
TGTGCCAGCAGTGACGGTCGGGACACCTTC
CASSDGRDTF
>-|-|TRBJ1-1|TRBV6-1
TGTGCCAGCAGCCGCGACAGGAACACTGAAGCTTTCTTT
CASSRDRNTEAFF
>-|TRBD1|TRBJ2-7|TRBV5-1
TGCGCCAGCAGGGAGGGACAGGGGTTCTACGAGCAGTACTTC
CASREGQGFYEQYF
>-|-|TRBJ1-2|TRBV7-9
TGTGCCAGCAGCTTAGCGAGTCGGAAGGGGTCGGGTGGCTACACCTTC
CASSLASRKGSGGYTF
>-|TRBD1|TRBJ1-6|TRBV19
TGTGCCAGTAGTAGGGAACAGGGGCTGTCACCCCTCCACTTT
CASSREQGLSPLHF
>-|-|TRBJ1-2|TRBV5-6
TGTGCCAGCAGCTGGGGCACCGCGGAGAAGACCTTC
CASSWGTAEKTF
>once|-|TRBJ1-5|TRBV19
TGTGCCAGTAGTATTCAGGCTAATCAGCCCCAGCATTTT
CASSIQANQPQHF
>-|-|TRBJ1-1|TRBV2
TGTGCCAGTGGGCCCGAGAACACTGAAGCTTTCTTT
CASGPENTEAFF
>-|TRBD1|TRBJ2-7|TRBV9
TGTGCCAGCAGCCTTCGACAGGGGGCGAACGAGCAGTACTTC
CASSLRQGANEQYF
>-|TRBD1|TRBJ1-2|TRBV27
TGTGCCAGCAGTTTATACGGGACAGGGGATAACTATGGCTACACCTTC
CASSLYGTGDNYGYTF
>once|TRBD2|TRBJ2-5|TRBV10-3
TGTGCCATCAGTGAACTAGCGGGGGGGGAGACCCAGTACTTC
CAISELAGGETQYF
>-|TRBD1|TRBJ1-5|TRBV7-2
TGTGCCAGCAGCTTATTGGGGGGACAGGGGCATCAGCCCCAGCATTTT
CASSLLGGQGHQPQHF
>few|-|TRBJ2-7|TRBV2
TGTGCCAGCAGTGCGGGTCTTTCCTACGAGCAGTACTTC
CASSAGLSYEQYF
>-|TRBD1|TRBJ1-5|TRBV5-6
TGTGCCAGCAGCTCCCTGGACAGGGATCAGCCCCAGCATTTT
CASSSLDRDQPQHF